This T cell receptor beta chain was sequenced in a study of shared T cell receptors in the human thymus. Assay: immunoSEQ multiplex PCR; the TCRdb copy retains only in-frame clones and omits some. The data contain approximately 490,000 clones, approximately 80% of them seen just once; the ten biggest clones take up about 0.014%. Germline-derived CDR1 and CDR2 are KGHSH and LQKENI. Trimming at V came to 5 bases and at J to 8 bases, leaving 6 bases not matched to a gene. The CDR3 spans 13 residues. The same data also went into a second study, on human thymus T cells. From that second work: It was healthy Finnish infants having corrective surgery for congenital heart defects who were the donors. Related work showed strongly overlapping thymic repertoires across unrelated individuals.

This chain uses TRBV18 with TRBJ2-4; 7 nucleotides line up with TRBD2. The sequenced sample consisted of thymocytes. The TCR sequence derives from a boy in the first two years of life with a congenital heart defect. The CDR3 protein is CASSSPGGDIQYF. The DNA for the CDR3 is TGTGCCAGCTCAAGTCCGGGGGGAGACATTCAGTACTTC.